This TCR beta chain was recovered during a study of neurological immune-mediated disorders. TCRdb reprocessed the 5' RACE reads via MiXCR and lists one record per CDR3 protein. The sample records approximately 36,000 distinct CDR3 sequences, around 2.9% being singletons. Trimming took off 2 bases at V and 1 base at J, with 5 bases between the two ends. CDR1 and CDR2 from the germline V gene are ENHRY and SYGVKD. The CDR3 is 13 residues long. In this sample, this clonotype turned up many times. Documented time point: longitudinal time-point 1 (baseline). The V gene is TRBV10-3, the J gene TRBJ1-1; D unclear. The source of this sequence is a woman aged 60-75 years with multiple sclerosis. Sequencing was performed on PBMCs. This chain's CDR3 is CAISEVGNTEAFF. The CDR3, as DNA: TGTGCCATCAGTGAGGTGGGGAACACTGAAGCTTTCTTT.